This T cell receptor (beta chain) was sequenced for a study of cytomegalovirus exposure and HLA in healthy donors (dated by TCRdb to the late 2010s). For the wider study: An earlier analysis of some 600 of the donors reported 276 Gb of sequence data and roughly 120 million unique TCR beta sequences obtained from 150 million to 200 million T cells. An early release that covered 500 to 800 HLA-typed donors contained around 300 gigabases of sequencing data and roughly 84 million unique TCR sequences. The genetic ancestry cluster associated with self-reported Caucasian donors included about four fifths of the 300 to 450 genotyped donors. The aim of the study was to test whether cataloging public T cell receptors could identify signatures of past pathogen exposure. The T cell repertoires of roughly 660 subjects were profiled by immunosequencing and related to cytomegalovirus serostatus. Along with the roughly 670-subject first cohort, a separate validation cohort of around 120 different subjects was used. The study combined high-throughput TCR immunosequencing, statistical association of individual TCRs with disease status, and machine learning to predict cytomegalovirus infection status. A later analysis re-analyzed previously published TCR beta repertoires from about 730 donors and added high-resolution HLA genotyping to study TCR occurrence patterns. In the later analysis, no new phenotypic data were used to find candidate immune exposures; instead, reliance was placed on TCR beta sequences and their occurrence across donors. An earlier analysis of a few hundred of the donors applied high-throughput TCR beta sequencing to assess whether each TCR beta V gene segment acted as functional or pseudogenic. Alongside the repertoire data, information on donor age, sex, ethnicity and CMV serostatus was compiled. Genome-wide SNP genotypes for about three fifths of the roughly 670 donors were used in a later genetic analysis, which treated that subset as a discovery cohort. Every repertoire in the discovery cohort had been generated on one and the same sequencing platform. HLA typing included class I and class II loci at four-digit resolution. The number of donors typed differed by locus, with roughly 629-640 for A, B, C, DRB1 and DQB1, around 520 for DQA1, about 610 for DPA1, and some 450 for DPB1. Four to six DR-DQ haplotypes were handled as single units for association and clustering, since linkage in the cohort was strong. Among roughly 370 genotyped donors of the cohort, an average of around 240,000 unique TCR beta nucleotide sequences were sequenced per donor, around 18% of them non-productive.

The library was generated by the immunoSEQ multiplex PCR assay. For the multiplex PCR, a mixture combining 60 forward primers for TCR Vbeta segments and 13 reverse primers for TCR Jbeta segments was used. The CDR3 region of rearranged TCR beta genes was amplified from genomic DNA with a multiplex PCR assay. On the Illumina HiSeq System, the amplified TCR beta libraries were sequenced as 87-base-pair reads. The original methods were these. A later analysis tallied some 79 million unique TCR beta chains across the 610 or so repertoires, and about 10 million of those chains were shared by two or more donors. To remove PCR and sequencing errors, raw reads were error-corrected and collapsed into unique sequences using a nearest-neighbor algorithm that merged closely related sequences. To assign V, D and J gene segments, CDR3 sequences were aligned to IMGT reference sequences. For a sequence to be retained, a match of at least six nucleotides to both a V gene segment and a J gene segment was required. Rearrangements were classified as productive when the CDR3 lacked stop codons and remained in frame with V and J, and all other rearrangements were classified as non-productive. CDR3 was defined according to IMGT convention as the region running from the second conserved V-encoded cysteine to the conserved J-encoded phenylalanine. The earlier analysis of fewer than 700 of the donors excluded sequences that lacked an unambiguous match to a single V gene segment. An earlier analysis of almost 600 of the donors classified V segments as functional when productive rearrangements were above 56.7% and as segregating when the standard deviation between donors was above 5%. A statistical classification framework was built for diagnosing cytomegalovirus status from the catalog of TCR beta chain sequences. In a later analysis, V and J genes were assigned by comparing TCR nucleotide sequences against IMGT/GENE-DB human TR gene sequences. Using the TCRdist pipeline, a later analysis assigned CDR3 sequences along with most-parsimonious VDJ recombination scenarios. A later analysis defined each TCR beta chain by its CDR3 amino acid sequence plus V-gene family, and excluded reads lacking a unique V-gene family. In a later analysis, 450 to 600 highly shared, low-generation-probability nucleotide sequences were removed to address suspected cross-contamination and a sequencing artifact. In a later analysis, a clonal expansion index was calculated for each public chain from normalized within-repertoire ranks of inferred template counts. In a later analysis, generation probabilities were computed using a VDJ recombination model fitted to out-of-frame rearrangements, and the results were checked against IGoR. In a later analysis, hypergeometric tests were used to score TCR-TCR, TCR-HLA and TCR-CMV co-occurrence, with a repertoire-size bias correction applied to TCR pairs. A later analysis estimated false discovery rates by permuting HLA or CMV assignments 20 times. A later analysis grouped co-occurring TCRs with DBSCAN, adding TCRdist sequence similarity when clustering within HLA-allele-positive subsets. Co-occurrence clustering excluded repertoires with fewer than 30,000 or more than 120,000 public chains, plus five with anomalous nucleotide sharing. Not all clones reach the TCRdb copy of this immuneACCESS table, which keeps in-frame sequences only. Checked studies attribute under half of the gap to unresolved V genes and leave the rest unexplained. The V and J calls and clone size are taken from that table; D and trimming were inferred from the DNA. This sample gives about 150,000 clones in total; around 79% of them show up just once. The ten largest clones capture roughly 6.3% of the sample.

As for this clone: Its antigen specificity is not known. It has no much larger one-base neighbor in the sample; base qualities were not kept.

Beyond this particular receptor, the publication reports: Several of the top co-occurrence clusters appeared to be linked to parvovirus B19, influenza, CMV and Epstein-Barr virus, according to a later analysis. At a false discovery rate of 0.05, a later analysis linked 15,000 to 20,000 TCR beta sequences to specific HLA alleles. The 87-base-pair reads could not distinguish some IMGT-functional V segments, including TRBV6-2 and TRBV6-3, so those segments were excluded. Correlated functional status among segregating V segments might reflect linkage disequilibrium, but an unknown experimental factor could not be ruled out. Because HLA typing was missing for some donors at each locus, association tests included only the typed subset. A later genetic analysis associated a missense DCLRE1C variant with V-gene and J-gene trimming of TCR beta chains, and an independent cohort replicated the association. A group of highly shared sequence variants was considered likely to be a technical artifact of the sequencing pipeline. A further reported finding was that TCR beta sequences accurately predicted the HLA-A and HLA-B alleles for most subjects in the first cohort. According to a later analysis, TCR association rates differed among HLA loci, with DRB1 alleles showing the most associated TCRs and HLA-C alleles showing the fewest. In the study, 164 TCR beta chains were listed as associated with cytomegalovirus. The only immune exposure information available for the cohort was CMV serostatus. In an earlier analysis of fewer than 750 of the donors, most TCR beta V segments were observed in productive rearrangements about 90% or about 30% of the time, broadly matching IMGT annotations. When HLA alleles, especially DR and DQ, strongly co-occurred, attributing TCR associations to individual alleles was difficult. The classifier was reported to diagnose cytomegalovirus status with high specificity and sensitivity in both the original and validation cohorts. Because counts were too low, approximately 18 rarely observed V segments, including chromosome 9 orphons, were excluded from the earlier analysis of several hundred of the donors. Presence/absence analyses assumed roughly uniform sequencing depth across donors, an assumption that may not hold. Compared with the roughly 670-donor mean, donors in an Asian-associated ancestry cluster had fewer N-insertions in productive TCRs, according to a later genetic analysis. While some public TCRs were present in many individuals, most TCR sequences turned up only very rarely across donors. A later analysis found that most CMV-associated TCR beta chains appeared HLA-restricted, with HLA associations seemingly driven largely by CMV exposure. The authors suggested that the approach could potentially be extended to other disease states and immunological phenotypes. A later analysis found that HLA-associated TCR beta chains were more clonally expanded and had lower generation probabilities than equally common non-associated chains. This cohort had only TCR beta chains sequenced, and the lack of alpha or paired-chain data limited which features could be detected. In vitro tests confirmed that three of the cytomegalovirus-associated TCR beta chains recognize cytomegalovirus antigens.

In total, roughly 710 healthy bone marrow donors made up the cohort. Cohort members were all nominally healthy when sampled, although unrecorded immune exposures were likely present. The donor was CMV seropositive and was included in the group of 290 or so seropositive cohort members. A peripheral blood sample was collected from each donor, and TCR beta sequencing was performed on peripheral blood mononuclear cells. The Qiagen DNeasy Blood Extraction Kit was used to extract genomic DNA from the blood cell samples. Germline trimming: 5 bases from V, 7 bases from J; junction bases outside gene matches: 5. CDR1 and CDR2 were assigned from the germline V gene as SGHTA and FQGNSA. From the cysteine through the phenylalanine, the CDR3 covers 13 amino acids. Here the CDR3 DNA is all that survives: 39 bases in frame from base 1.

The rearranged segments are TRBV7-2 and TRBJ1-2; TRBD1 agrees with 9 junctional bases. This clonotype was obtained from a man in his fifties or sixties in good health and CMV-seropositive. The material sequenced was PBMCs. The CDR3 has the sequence CASSIGQGSGYTF. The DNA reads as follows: TGTGCCAGCAGCATTGGACAGGGGTCTGGCTACACCTTC. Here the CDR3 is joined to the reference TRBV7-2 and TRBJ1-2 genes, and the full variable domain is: GAGVSQSPSNKVTEKGKDVELRCDPISGHTALYWYRQSLGQGLEFLIYFQGNSAPDKSGLPSDRFSAERTGGSVSTLTIQRTQQEDSAVYLCASSIGQGSGYTFGSGTRLTVV.